The present T cell receptor (beta chain) was sequenced within a study of a mutant IDH1 vaccine in newly diagnosed glioma. Concerning this clone itself: Its antigen remains unknown.

The V gene end was trimmed by 6 bases and the J gene end by 3 bases; junction bases not matched to a gene: 7. Germline V gene lookup returns CDR1 SGHAT and CDR2 FQDESV (reference sequence). The CDR3 is 15 residues long. The time point is: week 11, during vaccination. One vaccine dose held 300 ug of mutant IDH1 20-mer peptide and came with topical imiquimod. Repertoires were generated with immunoSEQ multiplex PCR, while TCRdb's copy carries only in-frame clones and drops some. The sample holds 95,000 to 120,000 clones, 85% to 90% seen once. This clonotype originated in a woman aged 45-59 years with glioma. The starting material was PBMCs, obtained from a glioma patient whose treatment included an IDH1 peptide vaccine. J is TRBJ2-1 and V is TRBV11-1, with 8 bases matching TRBD2. CDR3 DNA sequence: TGTGCCAGCAGTAACGATCTAGCGGGCTACAATGAGCAGTTCTTC. Encoded protein: CASSNDLAGYNEQFF.